The 7 T cell receptor beta chains presented below share a single source sample, sequenced in a study of regulatory T cells in long-lasting Graves disease. With iRepertoire HTBI primers and Arm-PCR of CDR3 regions, TCR beta libraries were built. TCRdb passed the multiplex PCR reads through MiXCR, listing each CDR3 protein once. The data contain 350,000 to 500,000 distinct CDR3 sequences, about 15% of them seen just once; the ten biggest clones take up roughly 10%. The time point was: newly diagnosed GD, antithyroid drugs for less than 3 months. RNA isolated from PBMCs was used to make the TCR library. This sample also belongs to another study, concerning T cells in Graves' hyperthyroidism and ophthalmopathy.

This specimen was peripheral blood mononuclear cells (PBMCs), taken at new diagnosis, from a patient treated with antithyroid drugs. Receptor source: a woman in her twenties or thirties with Graves disease.

Note on this clonotype: A much larger clone is a single base away; this may be a read error. The V call is TRBV6-8, the J call TRBJ2-3, with 11 bases lining up with TRBD2. CDR1 and CDR2 (germline): MNHGY, SAAAGT. CDR3 length equals 16 residues. CDR3 amino acids: CTSSYQLSGRADTQYF. CDR3 nucleotides: TGTACCAGCAGTTACCAACTTAGCGGGAGGGCCGATACGCAGTATTTT.

The table lists this clonotype with many counts. The chain recombines TRBV10-3 with TRBJ2-2; no clear D gene. Germline CDR1 reads ENHRY; CDR2 reads SYGVKD. This CDR3 has 13 residues. With 7 bases removed from V and 1 base from J, the gap between germline ends came to 7 bases. In DNA, the CDR3 is TGTGCCATCAAAGAAGTGAACACCGGGGAGCTGTTTTTT. Amino acid sequence: CAIKEVNTGELFF.

V usage is TRBV15 and J usage is TRBJ1-2, with unresolved D. V was pared by 4 bases and J by 0 bases, with 3 bases between. The CDR3 sequence is 12 residues long. Germline V gene data show CDR1 as LNHNV and CDR2 as YYDKDF (reference sequence). DNA for the CDR3: TGTGCCACCAGCACAGCTAACTATGGCTACACCTTC. This sequence encodes CATSTANYGYTF.

This clonotype was seen ten or more times. V gene TRBV7-8 combines with J gene TRBJ2-3; 7 positions match TRBD2. Trimming removed 3 bases from V and 3 bases from J; junction bases left unmatched: 15. The CDR3 runs 18 residues. Germline CDR1 and CDR2: SGHVS and FQNEAQ. Here the CDR3 reads CASSLDTGGPFSTDTQYF. The CDR3 bases are TGTGCCAGCAGCTTGGATACGGGAGGCCCCTTCAGTACAGATACGCAGTATTTT.

This clonotype was seen repeatedly, ten times or more. The rearrangement joins TRBV2 to TRBJ2-1, with D unclear. The length of the CDR3 is 11 residues. Germline CDR1 reads SNHLY; CDR2 reads FYNNEI. V dropped 7 bases and J dropped 4 bases, with 5 bases sitting between them. For the CDR3, the DNA is TGTGCCAGCAATAATTACAATGAGCAGTTCTTC. Translated: CASNNYNEQFF.

This clonotype was counted at least ten times. The V call is TRBV6-2 or TRBV6-3, the J call TRBJ2-5; 13 nucleotides align to TRBD2. V was clipped by 0 bases and J by 5 bases; unmatched bases: 12. This CDR3 region has 19 residues. Per the germline V gene, CDR1 is MNHEY and CDR2 is SVGEGT. This CDR3 is CASSYSGTSGTPDGETQYF. As DNA, the CDR3 is TGTGCCAGCAGTTACTCGGGGACTAGCGGGACTCCCGATGGGGAGACCCAGTACTTC.

This clonotype was seen more than once but under ten times. A much larger clone lies a single base off, so this may be a read error. The CDR3: CASSYLSGNQETQFF. Here the CDR3 DNA reads TGTGCCAGCAGTTACCTATCTGGGAATCAAGAGACCCAGTTCTTC. This chain links TRBV6-5 with TRBJ2-1; D gene uncertain. Germline CDR1 is MNHEY and CDR2 is SVGAGI. The CDR3 sequence is 15 residues long. Trimming removed 2 bases from V and 13 bases from J, with 21 bases in between.